This section outlines one T cell receptor beta chain sequence together with its context. It lacks a known antigen. Qualities for individual bases were not recorded, and no much larger clone is one base off. There are 15 amino acids in the CDR3, from cysteine to phenylalanine inclusive. Just the 45-base CDR3 DNA is kept, in frame starting at base 1. As encoded in the germline V gene (reference sequence), CDR1 is DFQATT while CDR2 is SNEGSKA. After removal of 5 bases from V and 0 bases from J, the junction retains 6 bases not matched to a gene. The sample is drawn from a study of T cell repertoires in cytomegalovirus infection (dated by TCRdb to between 2018 and 2020). Context from the whole study: Because public TCR beta signatures pointed to carriage of CMV infection together with the matching HLA type, the HLA type of each donor mattered for the analysis. Study-level results and caveats: The ex vivo response was dominated by HLA-C-restricted CMV-specific TCR beta clonotypes, which also provided the single most frequent clonotype in two of eight donors. Carriers of CMV infection plus the relevant HLA type were discriminated by the cumulative frequency of public TCR beta family members in the study cohort and in an independent roughly 380-donor cohort.

TCRdb records Illumina HiSeq 1500 as the sequencer. Starting from the raw public reads, TCRdb applied fastp trimming at Q25, assembled clones with MiXCR and retained in-frame beta chains. A single entry per CDR3 protein holds the most common genes and DNA from its merged rows. Across this sample there are approximately 170,000 distinct CDR3 sequences, with roughly 14% seen only once. The ten largest make up 20% to 30% of the sample. The receptor was derived from a human donor in good health (CMV status not recorded). Some clones in this sample may be carry-over from other donors' samples. Recombination joined TRBV20-1 with TRBJ1-1; TRBD1 fits 10 bases in the junction. The material sequenced was PBMCs. The CDR3 region reads CSAVRQGAVNTEAFF. The DNA sequence follows: TGCAGTGCTGTAAGACAGGGGGCGGTGAACACTGAAGCTTTCTTT.